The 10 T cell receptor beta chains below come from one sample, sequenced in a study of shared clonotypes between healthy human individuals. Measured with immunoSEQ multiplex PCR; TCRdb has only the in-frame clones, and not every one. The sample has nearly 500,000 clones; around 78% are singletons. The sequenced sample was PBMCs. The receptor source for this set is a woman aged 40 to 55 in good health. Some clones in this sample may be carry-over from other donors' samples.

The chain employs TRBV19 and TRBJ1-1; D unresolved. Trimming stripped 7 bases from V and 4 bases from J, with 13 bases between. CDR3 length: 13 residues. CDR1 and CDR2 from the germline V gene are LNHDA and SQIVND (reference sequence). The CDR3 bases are TGTGCCAGTATAATGTCGTACGGCACTGAAGCTTTCTTT. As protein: CASIMSYGTEAFF.

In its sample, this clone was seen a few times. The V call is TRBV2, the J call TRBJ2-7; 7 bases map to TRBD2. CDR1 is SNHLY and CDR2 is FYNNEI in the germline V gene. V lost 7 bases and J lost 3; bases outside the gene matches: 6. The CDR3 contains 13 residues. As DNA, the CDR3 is TGTGCCAGCAATACCGGGAGGATCTACGAGCAGTACTTC. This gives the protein CASNTGRIYEQYF. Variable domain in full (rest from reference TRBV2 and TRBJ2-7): EPEVTQTPSHQVTQMGQEVILRCVPISNHLYFYWYRQILGQKVEFLVSFYNNEISEKSEIFDDQFSVERPDGSNFTLKIRSTKLEDSAMYFCASNTGRIYEQYFGPGTRLTVT.

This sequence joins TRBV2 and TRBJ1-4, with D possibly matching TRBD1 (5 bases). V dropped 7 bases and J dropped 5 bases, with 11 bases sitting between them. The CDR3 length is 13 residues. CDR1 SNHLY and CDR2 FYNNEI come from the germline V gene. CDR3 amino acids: CASNRDGNEKLFF. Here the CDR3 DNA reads TGTGCCAGCAACCGGGACGGGAATGAAAAACTGTTTTTT.

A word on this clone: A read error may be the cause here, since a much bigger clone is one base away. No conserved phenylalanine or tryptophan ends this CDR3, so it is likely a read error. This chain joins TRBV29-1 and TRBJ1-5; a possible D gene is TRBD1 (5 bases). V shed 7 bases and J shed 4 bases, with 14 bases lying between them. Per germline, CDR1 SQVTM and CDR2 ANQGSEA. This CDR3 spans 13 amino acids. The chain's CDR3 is CSGTDSSNQPQHL. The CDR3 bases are TGCAGCGGTACCGACAGTTCGAATCAGCCCCAGCATCTT.

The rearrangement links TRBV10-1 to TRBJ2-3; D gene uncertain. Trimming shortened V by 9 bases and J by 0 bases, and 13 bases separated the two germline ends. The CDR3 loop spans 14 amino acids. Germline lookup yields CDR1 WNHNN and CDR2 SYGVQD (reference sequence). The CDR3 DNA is TGCGCCAGTTCCCTGGACCTCAGCACAGATACGCAGTATTTT. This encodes CASSLDLSTDTQYF.

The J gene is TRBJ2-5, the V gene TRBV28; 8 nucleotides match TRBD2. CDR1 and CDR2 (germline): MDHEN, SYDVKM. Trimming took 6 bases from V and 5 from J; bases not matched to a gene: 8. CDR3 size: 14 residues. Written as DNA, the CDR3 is TGTGCCAGCAGGCTAATGAGCGGGAGCGAGACCCAGTACTTC. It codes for CASRLMSGSETQYF.

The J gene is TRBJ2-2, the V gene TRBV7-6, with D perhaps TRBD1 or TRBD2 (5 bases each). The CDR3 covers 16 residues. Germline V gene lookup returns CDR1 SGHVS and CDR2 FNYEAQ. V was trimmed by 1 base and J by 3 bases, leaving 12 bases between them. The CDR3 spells CASSLGGIGDTGELFF. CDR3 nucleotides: TGTGCCAGCAGCTTAGGGGGGATAGGGGACACCGGGGAGCTGTTTTTT. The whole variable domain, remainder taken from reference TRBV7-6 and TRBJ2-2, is GAGVSQSPRYKVTKRGQDVALRCDPISGHVSLYWYRQALGQGPEFLTYFNYEAQQDKSGLPNDRFSAERPEGSISTLTIQRTEQRDSAMYRCASSLGGIGDTGELFFGEGSRLTVL.

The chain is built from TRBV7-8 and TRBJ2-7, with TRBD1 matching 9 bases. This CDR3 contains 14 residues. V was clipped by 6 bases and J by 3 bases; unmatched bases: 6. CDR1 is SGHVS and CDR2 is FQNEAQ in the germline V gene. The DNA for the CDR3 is TGTGCCAGCAGTTCACCGGGACAGGGCTACGAGCAGTACTTC. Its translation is CASSSPGQGYEQYF.

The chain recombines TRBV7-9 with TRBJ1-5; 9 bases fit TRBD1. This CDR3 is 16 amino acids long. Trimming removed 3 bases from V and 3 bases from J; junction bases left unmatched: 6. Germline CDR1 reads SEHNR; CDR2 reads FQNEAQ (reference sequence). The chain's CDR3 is CASSFTGTGLNQPQHF. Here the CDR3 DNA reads TGTGCCAGCAGCTTCACCGGGACAGGGCTCAATCAGCCCCAGCATTTT.

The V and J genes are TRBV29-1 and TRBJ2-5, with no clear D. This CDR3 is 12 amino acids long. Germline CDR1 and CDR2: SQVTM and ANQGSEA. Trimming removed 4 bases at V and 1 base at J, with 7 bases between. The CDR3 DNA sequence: TGCAGCGTTGCATCGATCCAAGAGACCCAGTACTTC. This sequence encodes CSVASIQETQYF.